Each of the 13 T cell receptor beta chains below was sequenced from the same sample in a study of blood T cell repertoires in COVID-19. The table came from immunoSEQ multiplex PCR; TCRdb's copy has only in-frame clones and leaves some out. Here the sample spans a few hundred thousand clones, 85% to 90% being singletons. Sequenced input: PBMCs or T cells enriched from blood (not recorded which). Receptor source: a woman in her 50s who had recovered from COVID-19.

This chain connects TRBV6-5 to TRBJ1-5; D gene uncertain. Between the trimmed V and J ends, which lost 0 bases and 9 bases, there was a span of 12 bases. Germline CDR1 and CDR2: MNHEY and SVGAGI. This CDR3 is built from 14 residues. DNA of the CDR3: TGTGCCAGCAGTTACTCTTCAGGATCCTGGCCCCAGCATTTT. The encoded protein is CASSYSSGSWPQHF.

The chain couples TRBV24-1 to TRBJ1-2; D not resolved. Trimming took 3 bases from V and 4 from J, leaving 11 bases between them. The CDR3 totals 14 residues. Per germline, CDR1 KGHDR and CDR2 SFDVKD. The CDR3 region is CATSDDLGGYGYTF. DNA for the CDR3: TGTGCCACCAGTGATGACCTGGGAGGCTATGGCTACACCTTC.

Comment on this clone: The junction does not match germline at one end; this may be a read error. The rearrangement links TRBV5-6 to TRBJ1-1; TRBD1 is a possible D gene (5 bases). The CDR3 extends over 13 amino acids. The germline V gene has CDR1 SGHDT and CDR2 YYEEEE. The CDR3 bases are TGTGCCAGCACCTTGGGGAGGGACGGAAAAGCTTTCTTT. As protein: CASTLGRDGKAFF.

The chain links TRBV12-2 to TRBJ2-2; the table's D call, TRBD2, was not checked against the DNA. TRBV12-2 represents a pseudogene. This CDR3 spans 17 amino acids. CDR3: CASRCRLEAGVVGELFF. The CDR3 DNA sequence: TGTGCAAGTCGCTGCCGTCTAGAGGCCGGGGTGGTCGGGGAGCTGTTTTTT.

The chain uses TRBV30 and TRBJ1-1; D is undetermined. Germline CDR1 reads GTSNPN; CDR2 reads SVGIG (reference sequence). V lost 8 bases and J lost 4, with 11 bases in between. The length of the CDR3 is 11 residues. CDR3 DNA sequence: TGTGCCGTATGGAGTATCACTGAAGCTTTCTTT. Translation gives CAVWSITEAFF.

A note on this clone: One junction end does not reproduce the germline sequence, and a read error may be involved. The V gene is TRBV6-1, the J gene TRBJ1-4, with 8 positions matching TRBD1. The CDR3 sequence is 19 residues long. Germline V gene sequence: CDR1 MNHNS, CDR2 SASEGT. The CDR3 coding sequence is TGTGTCAGCAGTGTCACAGGGGGGACTGCTGATGCAACTAATGAAAAACTGTTTTTT. It encodes CVSSVTGGTADATNEKLFF.

The chain has TRBV29-1 and TRBJ1-5; D might be TRBD1 (5 bases). The germline V gene has CDR1 SQVTM and CDR2 ANQGSEA. The CDR3 runs 12 residues. V lost 4 bases, J lost 5 bases, and 9 bases lay in between. As DNA, the CDR3 is TGCAGCGTTGGGGGCAGGGATCAGCCCCAGCATTTT. Translated: CSVGGRDQPQHF.

The chain joins TRBV29-1 to TRBJ1-1; weak D call: TRBD1 (6 bases). This CDR3 contains 15 residues. V was trimmed by 6 bases and J by 3 bases, leaving 20 bases between them. The germline CDR1 and CDR2 sequences are SQVTM and ANQGSEA. The CDR3 nucleotides are TGCAGCGTGTTTGGAACACAGGGTTCTTACACTGAAGCTTTCTTT. Its protein product is CSVFGTQGSYTEAFF.

This clone is a singleton in its sample. The chain uses TRBV19 and TRBJ2-1; 7 positions match TRBD1. Per germline, CDR1 LNHDA and CDR2 SQIVND (reference sequence). This CDR3 contains 15 residues. V was pared by 3 bases and J by 2 bases, with 4 bases of the junction left unmatched. CDR3 in amino acids: CASSIQGGTYNEQFF. In DNA, the CDR3 is TGTGCCAGTAGTATTCAAGGGGGCACCTACAATGAGCAGTTCTTC.

A single count supports this clone. The rearrangement links TRBV7-9 to TRBJ2-1; 8 positions match TRBD2. V lost 5 bases, J lost 7 bases, and 7 bases stayed unmatched. CDR1 SEHNR and CDR2 FQNEAQ come from the germline V gene (reference sequence). The CDR3 runs to 14 residues. The CDR3 protein is CASSHTQRGNEQFF. The CDR3, as DNA: TGTGCCAGCAGCCATACTCAGCGGGGGAATGAGCAGTTCTTC.

The chain employs TRBV6-2 or TRBV6-3 and TRBJ1-5; no reliable D call. V lost 5 bases and J 1 base, leaving 9 bases between the germline ends. Germline lookup yields CDR1 MNHEY and CDR2 SVGEGT. The CDR3 sequence is 14 residues long. The CDR3 reads CASSTSVSNQPQHF. The CDR3 nucleotides read TGTGCCAGCAGTACCAGCGTCAGCAATCAGCCCCAGCATTTT.

The J gene is TRBJ1-3, the V gene TRBV28; D is unresolved. This CDR3 is built from 13 residues. CDR1 and CDR2 from the germline V gene are MDHEN and SYDVKM. Trimming removed 6 bases at V and 5 bases at J, with 11 bases between. The CDR3 spells CASRKYDRNTIYF. In DNA form, the CDR3 reads TGTGCCAGCAGAAAATACGACAGAAACACCATATATTTT.

The V and J genes are TRBV7-8 and TRBJ1-4; no firm D call. Germline V gives CDR1 SGHVS, CDR2 FQNEAQ. This CDR3 region has 14 residues. Trimming pared 5 bases from V and 7 bases from J, leaving 14 bases between. CDR3 residues: CASSPRGWGEKLFF. The DNA for the CDR3 is TGTGCCAGCAGCCCCCGCGGGTGGGGTGAAAAACTGTTTTTT.